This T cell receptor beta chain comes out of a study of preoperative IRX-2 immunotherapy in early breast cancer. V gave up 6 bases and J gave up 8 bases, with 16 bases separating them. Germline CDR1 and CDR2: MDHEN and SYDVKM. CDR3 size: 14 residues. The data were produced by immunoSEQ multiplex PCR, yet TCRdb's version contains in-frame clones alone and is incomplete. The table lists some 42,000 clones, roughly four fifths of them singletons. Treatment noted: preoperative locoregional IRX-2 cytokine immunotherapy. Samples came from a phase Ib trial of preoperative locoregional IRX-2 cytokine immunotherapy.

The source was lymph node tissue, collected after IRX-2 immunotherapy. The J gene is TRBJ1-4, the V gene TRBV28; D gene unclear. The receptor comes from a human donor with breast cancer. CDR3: CASRPLGGGEKLFF. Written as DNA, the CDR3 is TGTGCCAGCAGGCCTCTGGGTGGAGGGGAAAAACTGTTTTTT.